This TCR beta chain was documented in a study of shared clonotypes between healthy human individuals. TCRdb's copy holds only in-frame clones and misses some; the assay was immunoSEQ multiplex PCR. The repertoire includes some 450,000 clones, 75% to 80% of them detected once, and 9.5% to 15% sits in the top ten. This CDR3 has 16 amino acids. The germline V gene encodes CDR1 SGDLS and CDR2 YYNGEE. Note on this clone: Possible read error: a much larger clone is one base away. In the same sample, other DNA sequences code for this CDR3.

This sequence joins TRBV9 and TRBJ1-5; a weak D match, TRBD1 (6 bases). The TCR originated in a woman between 35 and 50 years old in good health. Some clones in this sample may be carry-over from other donors' samples. The sequenced sample consisted of PBMCs. CDR3 protein: CASSVHRVCSNQPQHF. CDR3 DNA: TGTGCCAGCAGCGTCCACAGGGTGTGTAGCAATCAGCCTCAGCATTTT.